The clone carrying this TCR beta chain was found a few times. These data are taken from a study of blood T cell repertoires in COVID-19. Looking at the study overall: COVID-19 samples, acute and convalescent, were from the United States, Italy and Spain. Sample material is recorded as cDNA or gDNA derived from T cells, B-cell-depleted T cells, or PBMCs.

Study processing details: Nucleated cell number was recorded as an estimate derived from reference gene primer amplification. Using immunoSEQ multiplex PCR, the repertoire was profiled, and TCRdb retains in-frame clones only, with some absent. The DNA was the basis for D and trimming; V, J and clone size are from that table. Among 80,000 to 100,000 clones, around 76% were seen once, and the ten largest hold 15% to 20%. The CDR3 totals 16 residues. V lost 7 bases to trimming and J lost 4 bases; unmatched junction nucleotides: 10. Per germline, CDR1 SGHNT and CDR2 YYREEE (reference sequence). The TCR was taken from a human donor in a cohort sampled during active COVID-19. The chain joins TRBV5-4 to TRBJ2-1, with 11 bases fitting TRBD2. The sequenced sample was peripheral blood. Here the CDR3 DNA reads TGTGCCAGCGGGTCAACGGGACTAGCGGTTTACAATGAGCAGTTCTTC. Translating it yields CASGSTGLAVYNEQFF.